A single sample gave rise to the 9 T cell receptor beta chains below, sequenced in a study of graft-versus-host responses after intestinal transplantation. Profiling relied on immunoSEQ multiplex PCR, and the TCRdb table lists in-frame clones only, not all of them. The repertoire consists of about 70,000 clones, with about 92% occurring once and the leading ten covering approximately 1.4%. These receptors are not linked to any known antigen. The sample here was unstimulated CD8+ T cells sorted from spleen or lymph node cells, taken before intestinal transplant. Source of these receptors: a human donor who received an intestinal transplant.

Comment on this clone: Other DNA sequences in the same sample also yield this CDR3. The CDR3 coding sequence is TGTGCCAGCAGCTTAGGGACAGCTAACTATGGCTACACCTTC. This gives the protein CASSLGTANYGYTF. The V call is TRBV7-8, the J call TRBJ1-2; perhaps TRBD1 as D (6 bases). The CDR3 has 14 amino acids. Germline CDR1 and CDR2: SGHVS and FQNEAQ. Trimming shortened V by 1 base and J by 0 bases, and 6 bases separated the two germline ends.

The chain joins TRBV13 to TRBJ2-7; D remains ambiguous. Deletions cut 5 bases from V and 7 bases from J, with 15 bases between. Germline CDR1 reads PRHDT; CDR2 reads FYEKMQ (reference sequence). The CDR3 covers 13 residues. CDR3 protein: CASSQSPEREQYF. The CDR3 DNA is TGTGCCAGCAGCCAGTCCCCCGAGAGGGAGCAGTACTTC.

The genes are TRBV7-2 and TRBJ2-7; TRBD2 matches 7 bases. V trimming: 2 bases; J trimming: 7 bases; junction bases outside the gene matches: 14. The CDR3 sequence is 16 residues long. CDR1 is SGHTA and CDR2 is FQGNSA in the germline V gene. CDR3 coding DNA: TGTGCCAGCAGCTTATTCGGGCGGGGGTATGGTGTGGAGCAGTACTTC. Protein: CASSLFGRGYGVEQYF.

The chain employs TRBV7-3 and TRBJ2-7; 7 bases are shared with TRBD2. The ends lost 1 base at V and 5 bases at J; junction bases unmatched: 8. The CDR3 loop spans 15 amino acids. Germline CDR1 SGHTA, CDR2 FQGTGA. The CDR3 region has the DNA TGTGCCAGCAGCTTAATGGGGGGGTCGGGGGACGAGCAGTACTTC. Protein sequence: CASSLMGGSGDEQYF.

This rearrangement joins TRBV29-1 to TRBJ2-7, with D perhaps TRBD1 (5 bases). Germline lookup yields CDR1 SQVTM and CDR2 ANQGSEA. CDR3 size: 14 residues. The ends were cut back, 0 bases at V and 3 bases at J, with 12 bases in the middle. The CDR3 DNA reads TGCAGCGTTGAAGATGGGCAGGGCTACTACGAGCAGTACTTC. Translated, it gives CSVEDGQGYYEQYF.

This chain links TRBV7-9 with TRBJ2-7; no clear D. CDR1 and CDR2 (germline): SEHNR, FQNEAQ (reference sequence). Between the trimmed V and J ends, which lost 5 bases and 10 bases, there was a span of 15 bases. The CDR3 loop spans 12 amino acids. The CDR3 protein is CASSPPSFFQYF. The CDR3 coding sequence is TGTGCCAGCAGCCCCCCCTCGTTTTTCCAGTACTTC.

The chain is built from TRBV5-6 and TRBJ2-5, with 7 bases aligning to TRBD1. The germline V gene has CDR1 SGHDT and CDR2 YYEEEE. V was clipped by 4 bases and J by 7 bases; unmatched bases: 4. The CDR3 has 12 amino acids. The CDR3 sequence: CASSAGGGTQYF. The CDR3 DNA sequence: TGTGCCAGCAGCGCAGGGGGTGGGACCCAGTACTTC.

The rearrangement links TRBV29-1 to TRBJ2-2; D remains unclear. Trimming removed 4 bases from V and 6 bases from J, with 9 bases in between. Germline V gene lookup returns CDR1 SQVTM and CDR2 ANQGSEA. There are 12 residues in the CDR3. CDR3 loop: CSVGARPGELFF. CDR3 bases: TGCAGCGTTGGGGCCCGCCCCGGGGAGCTGTTTTTT.

The chain links TRBV18 to TRBJ2-7, with D perhaps matching TRBD2 (7 bases). Trimming left V 6 bases short and J 3 bases short, with 18 bases between. The CDR3 runs to 15 residues. The V gene's germline CDR1 is KGHSH and CDR2 LQKENI. This CDR3 is CASSRWGGLNYEQYF. The CDR3 DNA sequence: TGTGCCAGCTCTCGGTGGGGGGGGCTTAACTACGAGCAGTACTTC.